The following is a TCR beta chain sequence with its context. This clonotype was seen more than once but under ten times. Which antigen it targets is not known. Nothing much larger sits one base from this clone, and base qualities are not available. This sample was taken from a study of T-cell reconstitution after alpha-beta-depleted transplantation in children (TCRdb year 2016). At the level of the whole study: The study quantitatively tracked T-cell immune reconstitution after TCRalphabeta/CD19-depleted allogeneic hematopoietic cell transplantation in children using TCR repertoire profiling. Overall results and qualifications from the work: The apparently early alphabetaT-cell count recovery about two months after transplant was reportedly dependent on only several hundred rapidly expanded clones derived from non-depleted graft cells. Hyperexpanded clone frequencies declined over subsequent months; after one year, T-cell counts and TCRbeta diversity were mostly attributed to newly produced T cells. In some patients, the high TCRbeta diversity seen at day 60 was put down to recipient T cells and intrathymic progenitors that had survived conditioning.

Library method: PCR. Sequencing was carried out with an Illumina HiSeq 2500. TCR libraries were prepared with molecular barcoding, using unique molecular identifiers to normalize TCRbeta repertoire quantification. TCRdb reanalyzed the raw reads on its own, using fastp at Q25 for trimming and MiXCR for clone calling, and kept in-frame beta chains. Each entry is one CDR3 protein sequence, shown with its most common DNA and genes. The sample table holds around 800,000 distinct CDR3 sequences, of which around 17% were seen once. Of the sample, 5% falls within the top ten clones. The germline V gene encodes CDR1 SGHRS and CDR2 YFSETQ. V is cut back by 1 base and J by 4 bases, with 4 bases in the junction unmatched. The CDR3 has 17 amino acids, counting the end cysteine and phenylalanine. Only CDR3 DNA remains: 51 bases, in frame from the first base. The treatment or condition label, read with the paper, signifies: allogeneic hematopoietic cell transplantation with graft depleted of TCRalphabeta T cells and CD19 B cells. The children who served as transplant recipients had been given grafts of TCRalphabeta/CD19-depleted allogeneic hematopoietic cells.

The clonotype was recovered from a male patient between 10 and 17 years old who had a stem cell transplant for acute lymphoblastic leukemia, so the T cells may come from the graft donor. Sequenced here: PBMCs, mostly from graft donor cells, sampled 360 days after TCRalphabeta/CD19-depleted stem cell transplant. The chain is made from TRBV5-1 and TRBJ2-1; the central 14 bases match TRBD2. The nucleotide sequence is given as TGCGCCAGCAGCTTGCCGGGACTAGCGGGAGTATACAATGAGCAGTTCTTC. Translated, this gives CASSLPGLAGVYNEQFF.